The next 17 T cell receptor beta chains were all read from a single sample in a study of Ad26.COV2.S vaccination and SARS-CoV-2 variants. The assay was immunoSEQ multiplex PCR, and TCRdb's table has in-frame clones only and misses some. The sample yields around 450,000 clones, 89% seen once. Treatment meaning: around 19 received Ad26.COV2.S at low or high dose, single or two shots; five or six received placebo; per-sample allocation not given. All samples were drawn on day 63, counting from the first vaccine or placebo injection. Material: peripheral blood, obtained in a trial of Ad26.COV2.S vaccine versus placebo. All receptors come from a person aged 18-60 years who received the Ad26.COV2.S COVID-19 vaccine or a placebo.

The genes are TRBV18 and TRBJ1-2; D may be TRBD1 (5 bases). Germline assignment: CDR1 KGHSH and CDR2 LQKENI. V dropped 3 bases and J dropped 1 base, with 12 bases sitting between them. The CDR3 length is 15 residues. CDR3 amino acids: CASSPRDGSNYGYTF. The CDR3 DNA reads TGTGCCAGCTCACCCCGGGACGGTAGTAACTATGGCTACACCTTC.

This chain joins TRBV4-3 and TRBJ1-2; tentatively, D is TRBD1 (6 bases). V was shortened by 0 bases and J by 6 bases, with 20 bases between the two germline ends. This CDR3 has 17 amino acids. CDR1 is LGHNA and CDR2 is YSLEER in the germline V gene. For the CDR3, the DNA is TGCGCCAGCAGCCAAGAAGTAACAGGGCCCGGAGGTAATGGCTACACCTTC. Translated: CASSQEVTGPGGNGYTF.

The CDR3 reads CASSSGQGLPYEQYV. CDR3 bases: TGCGCCAGCAGCTCGGGCCAGGGTCTTCCCTACGAGCAGTACGTC. This rearrangement joins TRBV5-1 to TRBJ2-7, with D perhaps matching TRBD1 (5 bases). The CDR3 length is 15 residues. V dropped 3 bases and J dropped 2 bases, with 15 bases sitting between them. The germline V gene has CDR1 SGHRS and CDR2 YFSETQ.

The chain uses TRBV6-2 or TRBV6-3 and TRBJ1-1, with D possibly being TRBD1 (5 bases). The germline CDR1 and CDR2 sequences are MNHEY and SVGEGT. V lost 4 bases to trimming and J lost 1 base, with 10 bases between them. The CDR3 is made up of 14 amino acids. The CDR3 DNA reads as TGTGCCAGCAGTTTAGGGCAGGGGAACACTGAAGCTTTCTTT. Translated: CASSLGQGNTEAFF.

The chain recombines TRBV10-3 with TRBJ1-2; D may be TRBD1 (6 bases). The CDR3 spans 13 residues. CDR1 is ENHRY, CDR2 SYGVKD, per germline. V was cut by 8 bases and J by 0 bases, with 10 bases left in between. The CDR3 coding sequence is TGTGCCATCGGGGACACCCCTAACTATGGCTACACCTTC. This encodes CAIGDTPNYGYTF.

This rearrangement joins TRBV20-1 to TRBJ2-7; D may match TRBD1 or TRBD2 (5 bases each). Germline V gene lookup returns CDR1 DFQATT and CDR2 SNEGSKA (reference sequence). The CDR3 has 9 residues. CDR3 sequence reads: CSARRGVGV. The CDR3 DNA sequence: TGCAGTGCGAGGAGAGGGGTTGGCGTC.

The V call is TRBV27, the J call TRBJ2-3, with 7 bases matching TRBD2. The V and J ends lost 5 bases and 4 bases, in that order; junction bases with no gene match: 9. The CDR3 runs 15 residues. Germline loops: CDR1 MNHEY, CDR2 SMNVEV (reference sequence). CDR3 nucleotide sequence: TGTGCCAGCAGTCAGGCGGGAGCTTCGGCAGATACGCAGTATTTT. This sequence encodes CASSQAGASADTQYF.

The chain combines TRBV6-2 or TRBV6-3 with TRBJ1-1; maybe TRBD1 (5 bases). The CDR3 has 16 amino acids. From germline, CDR1 is MNHEY and CDR2 SVGEGT. Trimming left V 3 bases short and J 1 base short, with 15 bases between. CDR3 DNA: TGTGCCAGCAGTTATAGGAAGACAGCCTCGAACACTGAAGCTTTCTTT. This encodes CASSYRKTASNTEAFF.

The rearrangement joins TRBV12-5 to TRBJ2-2; the D gene is possibly TRBD1 (5 bases). V gave up 6 bases and J gave up 5 bases, with 19 bases separating them. The CDR3 is made up of 16 amino acids. In germline, CDR1 is LGHNT, CDR2 FRNRAP. CDR3 DNA: TGTGCTAGTGGCCGAAATCCCCCCCCAGGGACCGGGGAGCTGTTTTTT. As protein: CASGRNPPPGTGELFF.

The chain recombines TRBV5-1 with TRBJ1-4; TRBD1 agrees at 10 bases. The V segment lost 4 bases and the J segment 6 bases; nucleotides outside the gene matches: 6. The CDR3 has 15 residues. Per the germline V gene, CDR1 is SGHRS and CDR2 is YFSETQ. Here the CDR3 reads CASSLPGTGDEKLFF. CDR3 nucleotides: TGCGCCAGCAGCCTTCCGGGGACAGGGGATGAAAAACTGTTTTTT.

The chain recombines TRBV6-1 with TRBJ1-2; no clear D. Trimming left V 2 bases short and J 5 bases short, with 6 bases between. Germline assignment: CDR1 MNHNS and CDR2 SASEGT. The CDR3 sequence is 12 residues long. The CDR3: CASSESFYGYTF. CDR3 bases: TGTGCCAGCAGTGAAAGTTTTTATGGCTACACCTTC.

This clone was picked up one time. V gene TRBV5-1 combines with J gene TRBJ2-3; 11 positions agree with TRBD1. Trimming cost V 1 base and J 4 bases; bases outside gene matches: 5. Germline V lookup: CDR1 SGHRS, CDR2 YFSETQ. CDR3 length: 16 amino acids. This CDR3 is CASSLPGTGGSDTQYF. In DNA form, the CDR3 reads TGCGCCAGCAGCTTGCCCGGGACAGGGGGATCAGATACGCAGTATTTT.

This clone has only a few counts. This chain uses TRBV2 with TRBJ2-1; TRBD2 matches 13 bases. The V segment lost 10 bases and the J segment 12 bases; nucleotides outside the gene matches: 12. Germline V CDR1 and CDR2: SNHLY, FYNNEI. The CDR3 runs 14 residues. DNA for the CDR3: TGTGCCACCCTGGGACTAGCGGGGTCCCGCAGGCAGTTCTTC. Translating gives CATLGLAGSRRQFF.

The rearrangement joins TRBV28 to TRBJ2-7; the D is unclear. This CDR3 region has 14 residues. Looked up from germline, CDR1 is MDHEN and CDR2 is SYDVKM. The ends were cut back, 2 bases at V and 7 bases at J, with 15 bases in the middle. CDR3 DNA sequence: TGTGCCAGCAGTTTAAGGCCCCTATCGTGGGAGCAGTACTTC. This encodes CASSLRPLSWEQYF.

The chain recombines TRBV7-9 with TRBJ1-2, with TRBD1 matching over 7 bases. Germline loops: CDR1 SEHNR, CDR2 FQNEAQ (reference sequence). The junction had 13 bases not matched to a gene; V was cut back by 5 bases and J by 4 bases. The CDR3 loop spans 16 amino acids. CDR3 sequence: CASSRSSGGAGYGYTF. Here the CDR3 DNA reads TGTGCCAGCAGCCGAAGTTCAGGGGGAGCGGGCTATGGCTACACCTTC.

This clone was observed a single time. The chain employs TRBV19 and TRBJ2-3, with D unclear. The CDR3 sequence is 13 residues long. With 6 bases removed from V and 6 bases from J, the gap between germline ends came to 13 bases. Germline V gives CDR1 LNHDA, CDR2 SQIVND (reference sequence). This chain's CDR3 is CASSNLAADTQYF. CDR3 nucleotide sequence: TGTGCCAGTAGCAACTTAGCCGCTGATACGCAGTATTTT.

This rearrangement joins TRBV27 to TRBJ1-2, with TRBD1 matching 8 bases. The CDR3 consists of 18 residues. With V trimmed by 8 bases and J by 6 bases, 23 bases remained unmatched. Germline CDR1 reads MNHEY; CDR2 reads SMNVEV (reference sequence). The CDR3 coding sequence is TGTGCCAGCCTACCGTGGACAGGGTACTTAACTCAGCAGAATGGCTACACCTTC. Its protein is CASLPWTGYLTQQNGYTF.